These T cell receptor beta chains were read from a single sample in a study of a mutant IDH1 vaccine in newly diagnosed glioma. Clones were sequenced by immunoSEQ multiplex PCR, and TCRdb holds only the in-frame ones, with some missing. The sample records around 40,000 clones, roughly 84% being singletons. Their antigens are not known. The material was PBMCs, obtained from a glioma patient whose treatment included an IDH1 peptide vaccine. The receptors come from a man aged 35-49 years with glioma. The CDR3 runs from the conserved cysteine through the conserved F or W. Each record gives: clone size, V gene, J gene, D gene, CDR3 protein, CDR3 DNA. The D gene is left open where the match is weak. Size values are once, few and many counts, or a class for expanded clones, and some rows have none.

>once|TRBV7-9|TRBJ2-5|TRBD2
CASSSGGLAEQETQYF
TGTGCCAGCAGTTCAGGCGGTCTAGCGGAACAAGAGACCCAGTACTTC
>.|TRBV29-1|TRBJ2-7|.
CSVEREGAYEQYF
TGCAGCGTTGAAAGGGAGGGGGCCTACGAGCAGTACTTC
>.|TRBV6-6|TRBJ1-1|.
CASSYGGRGTEAFF
TGTGCCAGCAGTTACGGGGGTCGAGGCACTGAAGCTTTCTTT
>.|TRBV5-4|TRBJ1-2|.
CASSVGSGYGYTF
TGTGCCAGCAGCGTAGGGAGTGGCTATGGCTACACCTTC
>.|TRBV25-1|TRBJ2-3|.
CASRMRLGTQYF
TGTGCCAGCCGTATGAGGCTGGGTACGCAGTATTTT
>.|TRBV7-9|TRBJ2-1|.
CASSPGQPGRSNEQFF
TGTGCCAGCAGCCCCGGGCAGCCGGGGAGGAGCAATGAGCAGTTCTTC
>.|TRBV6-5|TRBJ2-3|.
CASSYSQRADTQYF
TGTGCCAGCAGTTACTCCCAGAGGGCAGATACGCAGTATTTT
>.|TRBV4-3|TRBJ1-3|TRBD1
CASSESQGGGNTIYF
TGCGCCAGCAGCGAGTCCCAGGGGGGGGGAAACACCATATATTTT
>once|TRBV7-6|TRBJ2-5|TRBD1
CASSLDRGPRTQYF
TGTGCCAGCAGCTTAGACAGGGGCCCAAGGACCCAGTACTTC
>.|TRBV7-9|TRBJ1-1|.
CASMGTILNTEAFF
TGTGCCAGCATGGGCACCATCTTGAACACTGAAGCTTTCTTT
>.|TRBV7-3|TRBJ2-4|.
CASSLTARGIQYF
TGTGCCAGCAGCCTCACTGCGAGGGGTATTCAGTACTTC
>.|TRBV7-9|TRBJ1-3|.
CAANLGGNSGNTIYF
TGTGCCGCCAATTTGGGGGGAAACTCTGGAAACACCATATATTTT
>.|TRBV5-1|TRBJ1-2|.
CASSLGANYGYTF
TGCGCCAGCAGCTTGGGCGCTAACTATGGCTACACCTTC
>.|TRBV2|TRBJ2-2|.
CASRRVDLSGELFF
TGTGCCAGCAGAAGGGTCGACCTATCAGGGGAGCTGTTTTTT
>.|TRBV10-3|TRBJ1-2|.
CAINGGSGYTF
TGTGCCATCAACGGGGGTTCTGGCTACACCTTC
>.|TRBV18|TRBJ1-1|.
CASSQGWGLTEAFF
TGTGCCAGCTCTCAAGGGTGGGGACTGACTGAAGCTTTCTTT
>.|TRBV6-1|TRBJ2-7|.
CASSEALSGYSYEQYF
TGTGCCAGCAGTGAAGCGCTTTCGGGTTACTCCTACGAGCAGTACTTC
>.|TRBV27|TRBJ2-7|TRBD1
CASSLRKQGGIYEQYF
TGTGCCAGCAGTTTACGGAAACAGGGGGGAATTTACGAGCAGTACTTC
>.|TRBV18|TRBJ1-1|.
CASSPGARTEAFF
TGTGCCAGCTCACCAGGGGCGCGGACTGAAGCTTTCTTT
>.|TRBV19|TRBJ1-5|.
CAPGRHPLNQPQHF
TGTGCCCCAGGCAGGCACCCACTGAATCAGCCCCAGCATTTT
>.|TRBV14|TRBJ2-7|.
CASSLRGPSEQYF
TGTGCCAGCAGCCTAAGGGGACCTTCCGAGCAGTACTTC
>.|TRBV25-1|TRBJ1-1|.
CASSDPLGGVTEAFF
TGTGCCAGCAGTGACCCCCTCGGGGGGGTGACTGAAGCTTTCTTT
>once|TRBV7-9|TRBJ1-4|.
CASSPIGDGNEKLFF
TGTGCCAGCAGCCCCATCGGTGATGGTAATGAAAAACTGTTTTTT
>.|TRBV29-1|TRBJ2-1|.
CSVEAKVGRTNEQFF
TGCAGCGTTGAAGCTAAGGTGGGTAGAACAAATGAGCAGTTCTTC
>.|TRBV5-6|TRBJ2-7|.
CASSSGLASYEQYF
TGTGCCAGCAGCTCGGGACTGGCCTCCTACGAGCAGTACTTC
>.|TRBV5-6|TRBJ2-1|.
CASSLGLHVNEQFF
TGTGCCAGCAGCTTAGGACTTCATGTCAATGAGCAGTTCTTC
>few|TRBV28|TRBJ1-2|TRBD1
CASALGQGLSYTF
TGTGCCAGCGCGCTGGGACAGGGGCTGAGCTACACCTTC
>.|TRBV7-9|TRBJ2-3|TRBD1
CASSQTLGRGQVDTQYF
TGTGCCAGCAGCCAAACTCTGGGCAGGGGGCAAGTAGATACGCAGTATTTT
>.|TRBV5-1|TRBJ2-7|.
CASSYPDVYYEQYF
TGCGCCAGCAGTTATCCTGACGTATACTACGAGCAGTACTTC
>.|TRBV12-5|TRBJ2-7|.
CASGRGAGSSYEQYF
TGTGCTAGTGGCCGCGGAGCGGGTAGCTCCTACGAGCAGTACTTC
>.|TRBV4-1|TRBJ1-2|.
CASSQDPQGHYGYTF
TGCGCCAGCAGCCAAGATCCCCAGGGCCACTATGGCTACACCTTC
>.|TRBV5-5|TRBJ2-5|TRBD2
CASSLEGGPGETQYF
TGTGCCAGCAGCTTGGAGGGAGGGCCCGGGGAGACCCAGTACTTC
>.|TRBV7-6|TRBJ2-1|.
CASSLAEGAYNEQFF
TGTGCCAGCAGCTTAGCCGAGGGAGCCTACAATGAGCAGTTCTTC
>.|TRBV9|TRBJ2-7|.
CASSAGVVYNEQYF
TGTGCCAGCAGCGCCGGGGTGGTATACAACGAGCAGTACTTC
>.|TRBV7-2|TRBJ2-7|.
CASSLNPSGTLFYEQYF
TGTGCCAGCAGCTTAAATCCTTCCGGGACACTCTTCTACGAGCAGTACTTC
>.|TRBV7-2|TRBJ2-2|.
CASSLQLTGELFF
TGTGCCAGCAGCTTACAGCTCACCGGGGAGCTGTTTTTT
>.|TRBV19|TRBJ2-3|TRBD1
CASSGTGGSGDTQYF
TGTGCCAGTAGCGGAACAGGGGGGTCGGGAGATACGCAGTATTTT
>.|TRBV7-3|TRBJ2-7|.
CASSESGGGRLEQYF
TGTGCCAGCAGCGAAAGCGGTGGGGGGCGCCTCGAGCAGTACTTC
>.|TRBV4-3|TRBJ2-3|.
CASSHGRVQGTQYF
TGCGCCAGCAGCCACGGTCGAGTCCAGGGTACGCAGTATTTT
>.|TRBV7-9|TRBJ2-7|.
CASSLGAYEQYF
TGTGCCAGCAGCTTAGGTGCATACGAGCAGTACTTC
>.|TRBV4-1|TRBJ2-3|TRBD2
CASSPSRITSGGDTQYF
TGCGCCAGCAGTCCAAGTCGTATTACTAGCGGGGGAGATACGCAGTATTTT
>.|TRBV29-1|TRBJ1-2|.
CSVNKGNYGYTF
TGCAGCGTTAATAAGGGGAACTATGGCTACACCTTC
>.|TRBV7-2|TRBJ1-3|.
CASSFPRVGRLGNTIYF
TGTGCCAGCAGCTTCCCCCGGGTGGGCAGACTGGGAAACACCATATATTTT
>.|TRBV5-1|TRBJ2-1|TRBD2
CASSPGTSGYNEQFF
TGCGCCAGCAGCCCGGGGACTAGCGGCTACAATGAGCAGTTCTTC